The 28 T cell receptor beta chains in this list originate from one sample, sequenced in a study of cytomegalovirus exposure and HLA in healthy donors. Use of 60 Vbeta and 13 Jbeta primers characterized the PCR. TCRdb's table, derived via immunoSEQ multiplex PCR, lists solely in-frame clones and lacks some. The sample lists over 200,000 clones; 70% to 80% were seen once. The sample comprised PBMCs. Source of these receptors: a male donor in good health and CMV-seronegative.

V is TRBV4-2 and J is TRBJ2-2; D unresolved. CDR3 length: 15 amino acids. Germline CDR1 reads LGHNA; CDR2 reads YNFKEQ. The V and J ends lost 0 bases and 1 base respectively, with 6 bases between them. CDR3 sequence reads: CASSQEGRNTGELFF. CDR3 coding DNA: TGTGCCAGCAGCCAAGAGGGCCGGAACACCGGGGAGCTGTTTTTT.

This clone was recorded once. The V and J genes are TRBV4-1 and TRBJ2-1; 12 bases are shared with TRBD2. The V gene end was trimmed by 4 bases and the J gene end by 7 bases; junction bases not matched to a gene: 5. Germline V lookup: CDR1 MGHRA, CDR2 YSYEKL. The CDR3 is made up of 15 amino acids. CDR3 coding DNA: TGCGCCAGCAGCCCATACACTAGCGGGAGGAATGAGCAGTTCTTC. Translated, it gives CASSPYTSGRNEQFF.

This clone was recorded once. The rearrangement joins TRBV6-6 to TRBJ1-5; D gene ambiguous. The CDR3 is made up of 15 amino acids. Germline lookup yields CDR1 MNHNY and CDR2 SVGAGI (reference sequence). V gave up 8 bases and J gave up 3 bases, with 17 bases separating them. This CDR3 is CASLLGGIPNQPQHF. The DNA for the CDR3 is TGTGCCAGCCTTTTGGGAGGGATTCCCAATCAGCCCCAGCATTTT.

The genes are TRBV11-2 and TRBJ1-1; 7 nucleotides agree with TRBD1. The CDR3 is made up of 18 amino acids. V shed 0 bases and J 0 bases; nucleotides not matched to a gene: 10. Germline lookup yields CDR1 SGHAT and CDR2 FQNNGV. In DNA, the CDR3 is TGTGCCAGCAGCTTAGATCCCGGGACAGCAACGTTGAACACTGAAGCTTTCTTT. Residues: CASSLDPGTATLNTEAFF. Filled out from reference TRBV11-2 and TRBJ1-1, the complete variable domain reads EAGVAQSPRYKIIEKRQSVAFWCNPISGHATLYWYQQILGQGPKLLIQFQNNGVVDDSQLPKDRFSAERLKGVDSTLKIQPAKLEDSAVYLCASSLDPGTATLNTEAFFGQGTRLTVV.

This clone occurred a few times. This CDR3 reads CASSEPGLNTEAFF. DNA of the CDR3: TGTGCCAGCAGTGAGCCAGGGCTGAACACTGAAGCTTTCTTT. The rearrangement joins TRBV6-1 to TRBJ1-1, with D possibly being TRBD1 (5 bases). V lost 3 bases, J lost 0 bases, and 8 bases lay in between. The CDR3 is 14 residues long. Per the germline V gene, CDR1 is MNHNS and CDR2 is SASEGT.

This clone was detected a few times. This chain links TRBV29-1 with TRBJ2-7, with D possibly being TRBD1 (6 bases). Trimming stripped 4 bases from V and 1 base from J, with 14 bases between. CDR1 is SQVTM and CDR2 is ANQGSEA in the germline V gene. The CDR3 sequence is 14 residues long. In DNA form, the CDR3 reads TGCAGCGTTGGGTTGTCAGGGGCGTCCTACGAGCAGTACTTC. Translated, it gives CSVGLSGASYEQYF.

J is TRBJ1-2 and V is TRBV11-2, with TRBD1 as a possible D gene (5 bases). The CDR3 has 12 amino acids. Looked up from germline, CDR1 is SGHAT and CDR2 is FQNNGV. V gave up 5 bases and J gave up 6 bases, with 10 bases separating them. The chain's CDR3 is CASSAQGNGYTF. The CDR3 DNA follows: TGTGCCAGCAGCGCTCAGGGCAATGGCTACACCTTC. Full variable domain (remainder filled in from reference TRBV11-2 and TRBJ1-2): EAGVAQSPRYKIIEKRQSVAFWCNPISGHATLYWYQQILGQGPKLLIQFQNNGVVDDSQLPKDRFSAERLKGVDSTLKIQPAKLEDSAVYLCASSAQGNGYTFGSGTRLTVV.

This chain uses TRBV30 with TRBJ2-2; maybe TRBD2 (5 bases). The germline V gene encodes CDR1 GTSNPN and CDR2 SVGIG (reference sequence). Trimming took off 7 bases at V and 1 base at J, with 10 bases between the two ends. The CDR3 has 13 residues. The CDR3 DNA sequence: TGTGCCTTTGAGAGGGAGAACACCGGGGAGCTGTTTTTT. It codes for CAFERENTGELFF.

The chain combines TRBV30 with TRBJ2-3; TRBD1 might be the D (5 bases). The germline gives CDR1 GTSNPN, CDR2 SVGIG (reference sequence). Trimming pared 5 bases from V and 4 bases from J, leaving 13 bases between. The CDR3 is 13 residues long. DNA for the CDR3: TGTGCCTGGGTTGGTGTGGGGCCAGATACGCAGTATTTT. Its translation is CAWVGVGPDTQYF.

The genes are TRBV6-5 and TRBJ1-2; 7 positions match TRBD1. Trimming removed 5 bases from V and 4 bases from J; junction bases left unmatched: 4. This CDR3 contains 13 residues. The germline V gene has CDR1 MNHEY and CDR2 SVGAGI. The CDR3 sequence is CASSEGTVYGYTF. The CDR3 coding sequence is TGTGCCAGCAGTGAGGGGACAGTCTATGGCTACACCTTC.

The chain joins TRBV10-3 to TRBJ2-7; the D gene is possibly TRBD1 (6 bases). The length of the CDR3 is 14 residues. V was clipped by 4 bases and J by 7 bases, with 17 bases between them. Germline V gives CDR1 ENHRY, CDR2 SYGVKD. This CDR3 reads CAISAGQPLGEQYF. DNA for the CDR3: TGTGCCATCAGTGCCGGACAGCCCCTGGGGGAGCAGTACTTC.

This clone has a handful of counts. The J gene is TRBJ2-7, the V gene TRBV10-3; tentative D call: TRBD1 (5 bases). The germline CDR1 and CDR2 sequences are ENHRY and SYGVKD. CDR3 length equals 15 residues. The V gene lost 6 bases and the J gene lost 0 bases, with 15 bases spanning the gap. The CDR3 reads CAISQPGSSSYEQYF. CDR3 DNA: TGTGCCATCAGCCAGCCAGGGTCCAGCTCCTACGAGCAGTACTTC.

This clone has only a few counts. The chain couples TRBV9 to TRBJ2-3; the D is unclear. The CDR3 runs 12 residues. CDR1 and CDR2 from the germline V gene are SGDLS and YYNGEE. Trimming stripped 4 bases from V and 6 bases from J, with 9 bases between. The CDR3 DNA sequence: TGTGCCAGCAGCCCCTCGTTGGATACGCAGTATTTT. It yields the protein CASSPSLDTQYF.

This clone was detected only a few times. V is TRBV5-1 and J is TRBJ2-7; D ambiguous. This CDR3 has 11 residues. CDR1 SGHRS and CDR2 YFSETQ come from the germline V gene. V shed 4 bases and J shed 7 bases, with 9 bases lying between them. The CDR3: CASSAAREQYF. The DNA of the CDR3 is TGCGCCAGCAGCGCGGCTCGTGAGCAGTACTTC.

This clone was seen a handful of times. The chain joins TRBV29-1 to TRBJ1-5; D gene ambiguous. Trimming shortened V by 5 bases and J by 3 bases, and 11 bases separated the two germline ends. CDR3 length: 13 amino acids. Germline V gene data show CDR1 as SQVTM and CDR2 as ANQGSEA. DNA of the CDR3: TGCAGCGTTAGCGCGGCGATCAATCAGCCCCAGCATTTT. Translated, it gives CSVSAAINQPQHF. Combining the CDR3 with reference TRBV29-1 and TRBJ1-5 gives the whole variable domain SAVISQKPSRDICQRGTSLTIQCQVDSQVTMMFWYRQQPGQSLTLIATANQGSEATYESGFVIDKFPISRPNLTFSTLTVSNMSPEDSSIYLCSVSAAINQPQHFGDGTRLSIL.

CDR3 nucleotide sequence: TGCGCCAGCAGCGGCAGGGGGCAGGAGACCCAGTACTTC. Its protein product is CASSGRGQETQYF. The chain is built from TRBV5-1 and TRBJ2-5; TRBD1 matches at 8 bases. Looked up from germline, CDR1 is SGHRS and CDR2 is YFSETQ. The CDR3 is made up of 13 amino acids. V lost 4 bases, J lost 5 bases, and 4 bases stayed unmatched. Full variable domain (missing parts from reference TRBV5-1 and TRBJ2-5): KAGVTQTPRYLIKTRGQQVTLSCSPISGHRSVSWYQQTPGQGLQFLFEYFSETQRNKGNFPGRFSGRQFSNSRSEMNVSTLELGDSALYLCASSGRGQETQYFGPGTRLLVL.

The chain employs TRBV7-9 and TRBJ1-2; D gene ambiguous. Looked up from germline, CDR1 is SEHNR and CDR2 is FQNEAQ (reference sequence). This CDR3 has 14 residues. Trimming took off 2 bases at V and 4 bases at J, with 11 bases between the two ends. Here the CDR3 reads CASSLNVQFYGYTF. The CDR3 DNA sequence: TGTGCCAGCAGCTTAAACGTACAGTTCTATGGCTACACCTTC.

J is TRBJ2-5 and V is TRBV15; 11 bases fit TRBD1. The J call is uncertain, as TRBJ2-7 better fits the DNA end. CDR3 length: 13 amino acids. Germline assignment: CDR1 LNHNV and CDR2 YYDKDF (reference sequence). CDR3 sequence: CATSRDRGLEQYF. CDR3 bases: TGTGCCACCAGCAGGGACAGGGGGCTCGAGCAGTACTTC.

A few counts support this clone. The V and J genes are TRBV28 and TRBJ1-1; weak D call: TRBD1 (6 bases). The germline gives CDR1 MDHEN, CDR2 SYDVKM. The CDR3 totals 13 residues. Deletions cut 3 bases from V and 1 base from J, with 6 bases between. The CDR3 coding sequence is TGTGCCAGCAGTTTGGGACAGAACACTGAAGCTTTCTTT. Encoded protein: CASSLGQNTEAFF.

The rearrangement joins TRBV27 to TRBJ2-7; 10 nucleotides align to TRBD2. Germline CDR1 MNHEY, CDR2 SMNVEV (reference sequence). The J segment lost 4 bases and the V segment lost 5 bases, leaving 8 bases of the junction unmatched. The CDR3 totals 15 residues. The CDR3 DNA reads TGTGCCAGCAGTCCATCGACTAGCGGGTGGTACGAGCAGTACTTC. The encoded protein is CASSPSTSGWYEQYF.

This chain links TRBV7-3 with TRBJ2-2; 9 nucleotides line up with TRBD2. The CDR3 is 15 amino acids. Germline lookup yields CDR1 SGHTA and CDR2 FQGTGA. V lost 6 bases, J lost 7 bases, and 9 bases stayed unmatched. As DNA, the CDR3 is TGTGCCAGCAGTTTCAGCAGCGGGGGGCTCGGGGAGCTGTTTTTT. This codes for CASSFSSGGLGELFF.

A single count supports this clone. CDR3 nucleotides: TGTGCCAGCAGCTTGACAGAATATGGCTACACCTTC. Translation: CASSLTEYGYTF. The rearrangement uses TRBV7-2 and TRBJ1-2; TRBD1 might be the D (5 bases). V lost 3 bases and J lost 5, with 7 bases in between. The germline gives CDR1 SGHTA, CDR2 FQGNSA. The CDR3 contains 12 residues.

In its sample, this clone was seen once. V usage is TRBV19 and J usage is TRBJ2-1, with D possibly TRBD2 on 6 matching bases. With 4 bases removed from V and 2 bases from J, the gap between germline ends came to 15 bases. The CDR3 has 16 amino acids. Germline V gene sequence: CDR1 LNHDA, CDR2 SQIVND (reference sequence). The CDR3 DNA is TGTGCCAGTAGTACCCTCCGCGGGGTTACCTACAATGAGCAGTTCTTC. Translation: CASSTLRGVTYNEQFF.

This clone occurred a few times. The sample has other DNA sequences that encode this CDR3 too. For the CDR3, the DNA is TGTGCCAGCAGCTTAGGTCAGGGTAGGGACACTGAAGCTTTCTTT. Encoded protein: CASSLGQGRDTEAFF. The chain couples TRBV11-3 to TRBJ1-1, with a weak D call TRBD1 (5 bases). This CDR3 spans 15 amino acids. V was clipped by 1 base and J by 3 bases, with 12 bases between them. Per germline, CDR1 SGHNT and CDR2 YENEEA.

CDR3 sequence: CASSRQGENTGELFF. CDR3 DNA sequence: TGTGCCAGCAGCCGACAGGGGGAGAACACCGGGGAGCTGTTTTTT. This chain connects TRBV6-5 to TRBJ2-2; 9 bases fit TRBD1. Germline trimming cut 6 bases from V and 1 base from J; bases unmatched to any gene: 3. Germline CDR1 MNHEY, CDR2 SVGAGI. This CDR3 has 15 residues.

The chain employs TRBV30 and TRBJ1-1; D perhaps matches TRBD1 (5 bases). V was cut by 3 bases and J by 7 bases, with 12 bases left in between. The length of the CDR3 is 12 residues. Germline values: CDR1 GTSNPN, CDR2 SVGIG (reference sequence). The CDR3 region has the DNA TGTGCCTGGAGAGCGGGGGGGGATGAAGCTTTCTTT. It is translated as CAWRAGGDEAFF.

This clone was seen just once. The CDR3 region has the DNA TGTGCCTGGACCCACACCCTTAACTATGGCTACACCTTC. This gives the protein CAWTHTLNYGYTF. This chain links TRBV30 with TRBJ1-2; D ambiguous. Between the trimmed V and J ends, which lost 4 bases and 1 base, there was a span of 10 bases. The V gene's germline CDR1 is GTSNPN and CDR2 SVGIG (reference sequence). The CDR3 covers 13 residues.

V usage is TRBV9 and J usage is TRBJ2-7; unclear D gene. CDR3 length equals 15 residues. With 3 bases removed from V and 7 bases from J, the gap between germline ends came to 20 bases. Per germline, CDR1 SGDLS and CDR2 YYNGEE. In nucleotides, the CDR3 is TGTGCCAGCAGCGCTCAGGCAGAGCCTACGAATGAGCAGTACTTC. Translating it yields CASSAQAEPTNEQYF.